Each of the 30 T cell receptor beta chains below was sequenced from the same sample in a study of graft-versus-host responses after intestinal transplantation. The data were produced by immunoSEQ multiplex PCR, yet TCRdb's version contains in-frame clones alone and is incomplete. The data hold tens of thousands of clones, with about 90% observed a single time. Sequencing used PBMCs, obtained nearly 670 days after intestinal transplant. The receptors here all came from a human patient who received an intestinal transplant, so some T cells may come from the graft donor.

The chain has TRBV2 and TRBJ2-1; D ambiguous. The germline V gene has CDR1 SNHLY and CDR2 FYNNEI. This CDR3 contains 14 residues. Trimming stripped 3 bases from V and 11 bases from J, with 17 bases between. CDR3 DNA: TGTGCCAGCAGTGACGGGCTGTCGACAAGAAAGCAGTTCTTC. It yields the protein CASSDGLSTRKQFF.

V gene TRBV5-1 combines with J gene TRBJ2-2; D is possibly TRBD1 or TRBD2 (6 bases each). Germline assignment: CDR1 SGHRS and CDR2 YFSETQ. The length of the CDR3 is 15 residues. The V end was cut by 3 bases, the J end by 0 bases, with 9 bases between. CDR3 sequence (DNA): TGCGCCAGCAGCTCGGGGGCAACGAACACCGGGGAGCTGTTTTTT. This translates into CASSSGATNTGELFF.

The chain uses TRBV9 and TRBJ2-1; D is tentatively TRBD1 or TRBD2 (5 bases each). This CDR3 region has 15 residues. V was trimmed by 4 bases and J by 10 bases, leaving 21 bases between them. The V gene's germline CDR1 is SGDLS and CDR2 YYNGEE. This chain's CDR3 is CASSKSGTPPIEQFF. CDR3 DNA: TGTGCCAGCAGCAAATCCGGGACCCCCCCCATCGAGCAGTTCTTC.

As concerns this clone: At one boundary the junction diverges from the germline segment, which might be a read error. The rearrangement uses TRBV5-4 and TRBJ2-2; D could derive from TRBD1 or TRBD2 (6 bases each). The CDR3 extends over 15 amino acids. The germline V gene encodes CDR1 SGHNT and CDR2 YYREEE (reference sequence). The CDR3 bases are TGTGCCAGCAGCTTGGGGGGGCGGGACACCCGGGAGCTGTTTTTT. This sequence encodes CASSLGGRDTRELFF.

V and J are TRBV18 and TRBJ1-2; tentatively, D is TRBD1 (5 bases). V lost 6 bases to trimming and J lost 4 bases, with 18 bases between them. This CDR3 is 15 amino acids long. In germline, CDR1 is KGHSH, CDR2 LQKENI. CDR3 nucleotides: TGTGCCAGCTCCCGCCGGGGGAGGGAGTCCTATGGCTACACCTTC. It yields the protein CASSRRGRESYGYTF.

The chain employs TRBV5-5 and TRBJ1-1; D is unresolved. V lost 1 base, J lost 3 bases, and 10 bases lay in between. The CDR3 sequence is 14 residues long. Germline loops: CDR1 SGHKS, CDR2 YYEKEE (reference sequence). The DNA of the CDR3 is TGTGCCAGCAGCTTGAGGTGGGCGGACACTGAAGCTTTCTTT. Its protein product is CASSLRWADTEAFF.

The CDR3 loop is CASSLDSGATGTLHF. The CDR3, as DNA: TGCGCCAGCAGCTTGGATTCGGGGGCAACGGGGACCCTCCACTTT. This rearrangement joins TRBV5-1 to TRBJ1-6; possibly TRBD1 for D (6 bases). The CDR3 has 15 amino acids. Per the germline V gene, CDR1 is SGHRS and CDR2 is YFSETQ. V lost 0 bases and J 14 bases, leaving 18 bases between the germline ends. Drawing the rest from reference TRBV5-1 and TRBJ1-6, the complete variable domain is KAGVTQTPRYLIKTRGQQVTLSCSPISGHRSVSWYQQTPGQGLQFLFEYFSETQRNKGNFPGRFSGRQFSNSRSEMNVSTLELGDSALYLCASSLDSGATGTLHFGNGTRLTVT.

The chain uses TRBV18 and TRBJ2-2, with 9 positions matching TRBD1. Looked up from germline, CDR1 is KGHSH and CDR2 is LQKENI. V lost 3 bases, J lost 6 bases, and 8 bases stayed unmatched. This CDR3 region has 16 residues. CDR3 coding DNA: TGTGCCAGCTCACCCCCGGGACAGGGAATTTCCGGGGAGCTGTTTTTT. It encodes CASSPPGQGISGELFF.

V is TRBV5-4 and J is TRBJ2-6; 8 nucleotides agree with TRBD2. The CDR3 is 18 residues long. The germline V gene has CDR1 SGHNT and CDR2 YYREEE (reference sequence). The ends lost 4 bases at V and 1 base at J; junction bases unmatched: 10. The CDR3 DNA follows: TGTGCCAGCAGCCCCGGGGGGGCGCCAATTTCTGGGGCCAACGTCCTGACTTTC. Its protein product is CASSPGGAPISGANVLTF. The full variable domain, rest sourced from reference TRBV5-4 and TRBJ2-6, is ETGVTQSPTHLIKTRGQQVTLRCSSQSGHNTVSWYQQALGQGPQFIFQYYREEENGRGNFPPRFSGLQFPNYSSELNVNALELDDSALYLCASSPGGAPISGANVLTFGAGSRLTVL.

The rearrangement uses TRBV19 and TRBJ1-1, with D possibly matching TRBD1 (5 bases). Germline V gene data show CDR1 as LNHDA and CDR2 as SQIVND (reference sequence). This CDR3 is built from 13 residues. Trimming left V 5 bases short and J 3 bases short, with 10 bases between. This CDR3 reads CASSRGGYTEAFF. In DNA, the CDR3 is TGTGCCAGTAGTCGGGGGGGGTACACTGAAGCTTTCTTT.

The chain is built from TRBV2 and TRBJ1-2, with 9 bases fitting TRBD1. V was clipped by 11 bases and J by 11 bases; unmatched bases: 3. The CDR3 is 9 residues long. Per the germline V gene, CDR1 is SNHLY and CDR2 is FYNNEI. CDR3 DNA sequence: TGTGCCGGGGGACAGGGATACACCTTC. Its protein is CAGGQGYTF.

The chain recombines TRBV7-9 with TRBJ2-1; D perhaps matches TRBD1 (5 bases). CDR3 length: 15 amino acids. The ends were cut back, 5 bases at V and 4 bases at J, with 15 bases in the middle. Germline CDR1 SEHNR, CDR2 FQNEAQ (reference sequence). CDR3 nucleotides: TGTGCCAGCAGCGGCCAGGGTAGGGGTTACAATGAGCAGTTCTTC. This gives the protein CASSGQGRGYNEQFF.

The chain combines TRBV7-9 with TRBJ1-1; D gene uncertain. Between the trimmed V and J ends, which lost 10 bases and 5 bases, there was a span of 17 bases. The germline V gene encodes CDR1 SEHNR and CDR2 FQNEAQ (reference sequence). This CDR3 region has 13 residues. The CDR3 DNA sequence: TGTGCCACCAGGACGCGGGATCGTACTGAAGCTTTCTTT. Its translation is CATRTRDRTEAFF.

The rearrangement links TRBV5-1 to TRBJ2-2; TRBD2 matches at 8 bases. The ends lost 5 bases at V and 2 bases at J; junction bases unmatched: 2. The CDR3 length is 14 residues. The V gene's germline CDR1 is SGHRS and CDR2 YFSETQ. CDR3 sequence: CASRLAVNTGELFF. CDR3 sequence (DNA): TGCGCCAGCAGACTAGCGGTAAACACCGGGGAGCTGTTTTTT. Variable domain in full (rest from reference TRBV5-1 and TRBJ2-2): KAGVTQTPRYLIKTRGQQVTLSCSPISGHRSVSWYQQTPGQGLQFLFEYFSETQRNKGNFPGRFSGRQFSNSRSEMNVSTLELGDSALYLCASRLAVNTGELFFGEGSRLTVL.

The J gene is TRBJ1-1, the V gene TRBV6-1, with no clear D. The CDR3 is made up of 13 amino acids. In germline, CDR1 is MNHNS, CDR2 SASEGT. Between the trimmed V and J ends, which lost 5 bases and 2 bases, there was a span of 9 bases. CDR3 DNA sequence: TGTGCCAGCAGTCCAGGCGCAAACACTGAAGCTTTCTTT. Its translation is CASSPGANTEAFF.

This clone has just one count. This CDR3 reads CASSSGTGPYEQYF. CDR3 nucleotides: TGTGCCAGCAGCTCCGGGACAGGGCCCTACGAGCAGTACTTC. The chain recombines TRBV11-2 with TRBJ2-7; 9 bases line up with TRBD1. The CDR3 has 14 residues. In germline, CDR1 is SGHAT, CDR2 FQNNGV. J lost 2 bases, V lost 4 bases, and 3 bases had no gene match.

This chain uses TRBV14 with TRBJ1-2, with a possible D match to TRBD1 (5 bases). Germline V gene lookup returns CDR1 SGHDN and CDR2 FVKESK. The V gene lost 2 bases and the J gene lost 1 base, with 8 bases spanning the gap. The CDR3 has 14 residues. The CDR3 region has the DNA TGTGCCAGCAGCCAACCAGGGATTAACTATGGCTACACCTTC. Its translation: CASSQPGINYGYTF.

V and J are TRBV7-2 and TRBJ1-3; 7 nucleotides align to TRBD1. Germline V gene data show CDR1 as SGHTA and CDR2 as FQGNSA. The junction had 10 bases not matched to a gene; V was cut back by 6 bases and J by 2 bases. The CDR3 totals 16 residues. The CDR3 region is CASSFPPGTAGNTIYF. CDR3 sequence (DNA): TGTGCCAGCAGTTTTCCCCCCGGGACAGCTGGAAACACCATATATTTT.

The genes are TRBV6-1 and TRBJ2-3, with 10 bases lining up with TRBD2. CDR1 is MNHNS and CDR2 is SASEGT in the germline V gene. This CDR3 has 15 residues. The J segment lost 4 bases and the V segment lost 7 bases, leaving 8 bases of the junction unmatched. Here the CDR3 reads CASTEVLAGADTQYF. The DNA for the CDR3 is TGTGCCAGCACTGAGGTGCTAGCGGGGGCAGATACGCAGTATTTT.

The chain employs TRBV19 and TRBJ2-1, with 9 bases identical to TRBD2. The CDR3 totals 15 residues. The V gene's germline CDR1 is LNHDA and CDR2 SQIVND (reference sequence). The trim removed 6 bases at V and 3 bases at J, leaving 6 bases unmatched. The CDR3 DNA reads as TGTGCCAGTAGACCTCGCGGGGGGGTCTACAATGAGCAGTTCTTC. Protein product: CASRPRGGVYNEQFF.

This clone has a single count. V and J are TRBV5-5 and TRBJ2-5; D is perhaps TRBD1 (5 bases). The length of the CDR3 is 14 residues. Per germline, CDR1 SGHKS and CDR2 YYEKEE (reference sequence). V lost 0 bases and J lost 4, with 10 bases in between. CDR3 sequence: CASSLVGVLETQYF. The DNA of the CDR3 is TGTGCCAGCAGCTTGGTAGGGGTACTAGAGACCCAGTACTTC.

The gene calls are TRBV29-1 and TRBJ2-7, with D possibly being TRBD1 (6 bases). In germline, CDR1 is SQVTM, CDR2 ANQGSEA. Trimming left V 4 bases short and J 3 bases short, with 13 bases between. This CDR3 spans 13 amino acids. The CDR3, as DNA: TGCAGCGTTGCCCAGGGGATTTTCTACGAGCAGTACTTC. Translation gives CSVAQGIFYEQYF.

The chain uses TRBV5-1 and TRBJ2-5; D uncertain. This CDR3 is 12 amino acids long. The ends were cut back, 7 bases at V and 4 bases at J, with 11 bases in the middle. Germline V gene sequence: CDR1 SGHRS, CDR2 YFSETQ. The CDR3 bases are TGCGCCAGCTGCGATACGAGAGAGACCCAGTACTTC. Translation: CASCDTRETQYF.

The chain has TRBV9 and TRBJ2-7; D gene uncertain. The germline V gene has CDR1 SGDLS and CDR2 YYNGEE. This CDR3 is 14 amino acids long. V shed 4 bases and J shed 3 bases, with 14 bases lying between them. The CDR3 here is CASSPTTKLYEQYF. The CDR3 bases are TGTGCCAGCAGCCCAACGACAAAACTCTACGAGCAGTACTTC.

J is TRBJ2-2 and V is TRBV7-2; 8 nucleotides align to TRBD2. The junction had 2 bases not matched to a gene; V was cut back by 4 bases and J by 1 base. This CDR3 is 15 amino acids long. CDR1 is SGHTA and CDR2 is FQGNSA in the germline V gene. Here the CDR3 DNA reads TGTGCCAGCAGCTACGGGGGGGAGAACACCGGGGAGCTGTTTTTT. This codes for CASSYGGENTGELFF.

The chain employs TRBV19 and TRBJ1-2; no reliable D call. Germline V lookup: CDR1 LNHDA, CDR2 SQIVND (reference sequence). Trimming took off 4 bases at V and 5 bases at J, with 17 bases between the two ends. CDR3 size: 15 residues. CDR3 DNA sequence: TGTGCCAGTAGTACCTACCTCCGGGATCCGTATGGCTACACCTTC. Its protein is CASSTYLRDPYGYTF.

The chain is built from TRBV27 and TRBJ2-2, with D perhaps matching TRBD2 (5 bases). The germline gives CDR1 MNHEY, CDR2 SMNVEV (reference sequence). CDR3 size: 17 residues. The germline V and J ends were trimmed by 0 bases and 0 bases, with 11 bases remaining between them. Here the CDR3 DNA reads TGTGCCAGCAGTTTATCAAGGGCGGAGGCGAACACCGGGGAGCTGTTTTTT. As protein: CASSLSRAEANTGELFF.

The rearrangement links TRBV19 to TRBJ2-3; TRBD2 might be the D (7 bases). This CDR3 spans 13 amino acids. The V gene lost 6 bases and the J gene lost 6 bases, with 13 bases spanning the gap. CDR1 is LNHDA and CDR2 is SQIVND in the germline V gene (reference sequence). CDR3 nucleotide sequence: TGTGCCAGTAGATGGGGGGGGGCGGATACGCAGTATTTT. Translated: CASRWGGADTQYF.

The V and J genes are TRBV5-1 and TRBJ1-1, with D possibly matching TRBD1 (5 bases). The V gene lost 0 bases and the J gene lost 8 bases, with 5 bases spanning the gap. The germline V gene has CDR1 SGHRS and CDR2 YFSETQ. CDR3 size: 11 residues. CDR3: CASSLGGEAFF. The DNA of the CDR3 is TGCGCCAGCAGCTTGGGGGGCGAAGCTTTCTTT.

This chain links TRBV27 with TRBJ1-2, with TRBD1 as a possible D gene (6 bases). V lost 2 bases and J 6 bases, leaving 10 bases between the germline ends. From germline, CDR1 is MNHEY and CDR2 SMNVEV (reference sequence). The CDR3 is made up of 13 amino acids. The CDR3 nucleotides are TGTGCCAGCAGTTTAGGGGGCATCAATGGCTACACCTTC. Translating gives CASSLGGINGYTF.